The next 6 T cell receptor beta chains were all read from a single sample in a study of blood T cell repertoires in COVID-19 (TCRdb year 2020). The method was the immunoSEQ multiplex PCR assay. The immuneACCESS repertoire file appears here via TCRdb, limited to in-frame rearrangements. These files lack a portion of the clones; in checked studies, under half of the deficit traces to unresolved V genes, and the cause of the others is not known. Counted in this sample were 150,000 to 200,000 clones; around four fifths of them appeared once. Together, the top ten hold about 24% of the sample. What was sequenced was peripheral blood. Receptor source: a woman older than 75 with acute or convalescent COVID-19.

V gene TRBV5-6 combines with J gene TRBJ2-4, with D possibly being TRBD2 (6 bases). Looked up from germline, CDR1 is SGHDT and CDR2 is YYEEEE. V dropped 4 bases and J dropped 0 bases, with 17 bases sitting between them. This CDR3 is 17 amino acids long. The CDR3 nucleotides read TGTGCCAGCAGCCCAACTCTAAAAGCGGGAGCCAAAAACATTCAGTACTTC. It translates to CASSPTLKAGAKNIQYF.

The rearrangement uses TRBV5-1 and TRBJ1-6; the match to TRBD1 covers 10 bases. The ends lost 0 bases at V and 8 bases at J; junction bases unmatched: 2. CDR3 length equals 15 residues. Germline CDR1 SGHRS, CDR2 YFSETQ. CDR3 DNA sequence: TGCGCCAGCAGCTTGGGAGGACAGGGGGATTCACCCCTCCACTTT. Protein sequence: CASSLGGQGDSPLHF.

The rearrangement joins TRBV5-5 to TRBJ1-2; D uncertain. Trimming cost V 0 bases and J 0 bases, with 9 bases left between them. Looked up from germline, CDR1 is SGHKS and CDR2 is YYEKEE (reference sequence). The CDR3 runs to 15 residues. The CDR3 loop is CASSLGYSTNYGYTF. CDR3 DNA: TGTGCCAGCAGCTTGGGGTACAGTACTAACTATGGCTACACCTTC.

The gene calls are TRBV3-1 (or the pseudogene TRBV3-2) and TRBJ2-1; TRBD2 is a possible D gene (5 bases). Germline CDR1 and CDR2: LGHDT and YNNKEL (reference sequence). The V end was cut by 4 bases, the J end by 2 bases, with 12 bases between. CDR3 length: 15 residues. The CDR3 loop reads CASSPSSGTYNEQFF. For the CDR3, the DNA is TGTGCCAGCAGCCCCTCCAGCGGTACCTACAATGAGCAGTTCTTC.

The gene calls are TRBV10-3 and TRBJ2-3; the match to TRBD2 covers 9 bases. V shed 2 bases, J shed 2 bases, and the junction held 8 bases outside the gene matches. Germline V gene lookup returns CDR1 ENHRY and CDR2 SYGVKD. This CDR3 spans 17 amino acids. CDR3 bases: TGTGCCATCAGTGAGCCTCTAGGACTAGCGCACACAGATACGCAGTATTTT. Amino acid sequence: CAISEPLGLAHTDTQYF.

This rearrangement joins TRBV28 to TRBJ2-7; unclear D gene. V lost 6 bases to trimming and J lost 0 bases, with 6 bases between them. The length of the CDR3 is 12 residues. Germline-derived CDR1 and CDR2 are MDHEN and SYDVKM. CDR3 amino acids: CASRLSSYEQYF. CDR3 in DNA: TGTGCCAGCAGACTGAGCTCCTACGAGCAGTACTTC.